The rows below give T cell receptor beta chains drawn from one sample of a study of cytomegalovirus exposure and HLA in healthy donors. Method: immunoSEQ multiplex PCR; TCRdb's copy keeps in-frame clones and lacks some. Here the sample spans about 73,000 clones, roughly 71% being singletons. The sequencing sample was made of PBMCs. These receptors were collected from a man in his 70s in good health and CMV-seronegative. The CDR3 runs from the conserved cysteine through the conserved F or W. The order of the fields is J gene, V gene, clone size, D gene, CDR3 DNA, CDR3 protein. D genes are given only for firm matches. Size is omitted from some rows. Given values are once, few, many or a class for expanded clones.

TRBJ1-2 | TRBV5-4 | few | TRBD1 | TGTGCCAGCAGCTTGGACAGGGGAGACTATGGCTACACCTTC | CASSLDRGDYGYTF
TRBJ2-5 | TRBV6-6 | once | TRBD2 | TGTGCCAGCAGTCCCTGGACGGGGAGGGGACAAGAGACCCAGTACTTC | CASSPWTGRGQETQYF
TRBJ2-7 | TRBV7-6 | - | - | TGTGCCAGCAGCGTCGGACACAACTACGAGCAGTACTTC | CASSVGHNYEQYF
TRBJ2-1 | TRBV7-2 | - | - | TGTGCCAGCAGCCTCACACTGGGACTCCCAAGCAATGAGCAGTTCTTC | CASSLTLGLPSNEQFF
TRBJ2-3 | TRBV5-1 | - | TRBD1 | TGCGCCAGCAGCTTCCCTCCGTACAGGGGGGCGAGCACAGATACGCAGTATTTT | CASSFPPYRGASTDTQYF
TRBJ2-5 | TRBV28 | - | - | TGTGCCAGCAGTTTATCTAGAGCGCAAGAGACCCAGTACTTC | CASSLSRAQETQYF
TRBJ2-7 | TRBV7-8 | - | - | TGTGCCAGCAGCAGACAGAGCTCCTACGAGCAGTACTTC | CASSRQSSYEQYF
TRBJ2-5 | TRBV7-6 | - | TRBD1 | TGTGCCAGCAGCTTAGAGCCGACAGGGCACCAAGAGACCCAGTACTTC | CASSLEPTGHQETQYF
TRBJ1-2 | TRBV27 | - | - | TGTGCCAGCAGTGGCTCCCCCAGGGTCCGAGGCTACACCTTC | CASSGSPRVRGYTF
TRBJ1-4 | TRBV28 | - | TRBD1 | TGTGCCAGCAGTTTACCGGGACAGGGTAATGAAAAACTGTTTTTT | CASSLPGQGNEKLFF
TRBJ2-7 | TRBV7-8 | few | TRBD2 | TGTGCCAGCAGCCGGACTAGCGGGGACGAGCAGTACTTC | CASSRTSGDEQYF
TRBJ2-5 | TRBV18 | - | - | TGTGCCAGCTCATCCCAGTACCAAGAGACCCAGTACTTC | CASSSQYQETQYF
TRBJ2-5 | TRBV6-5 | - | TRBD2 | TGTGCCAGCAGTTACCAGCGGGGAGGGGAGACCCAGTACTTC | CASSYQRGGETQYF
TRBJ1-2 | TRBV6-6 | - | - | TGTGCCAGCAGTCCCAATACCGGGGGGGGCGACTATGGCTACACCTTC | CASSPNTGGGDYGYTF
TRBJ2-7 | TRBV20-1 | - | - | TGCAGTGCCGGGACATCCTACGAGCAGTACTTC | CSAGTSYEQYF
TRBJ2-3 | TRBV11-2 | - | TRBD2 | TGTGCCAGCAGCCCGGGACTAGCGGGGGTGAGCACAGATACGCAGTATTTT | CASSPGLAGVSTDTQYF
TRBJ2-7 | TRBV4-1 | once | TRBD1 | TGCGCCAGCAGCCACGACAGGGGCGAGCAGTACTTC | CASSHDRGEQYF
TRBJ1-6 | TRBV6-1 | - | TRBD1 | TGTGCCAGCAGAGGCGACAGGGGGCCAAATTCACCCCTCCACTTT | CASRGDRGPNSPLHF
TRBJ1-2 | TRBV11-2 | - | - | TGTGCCAGCAGCTTAGGACAAAACTATGGCTACACCTTC | CASSLGQNYGYTF
TRBJ2-7 | TRBV4-1 | medium-sized | - | TGCGCCAGCAGCCAAGCCGGGATAGGCGAATCCTACGAGCAGTACTTC | CASSQAGIGESYEQYF
TRBJ2-5 | TRBV11-2 | - | - | TGTGCCAGCAGCTTAGGTCAGATAGAGACCCAGTACTTC | CASSLGQIETQYF
TRBJ1-1 | TRBV20-1 | - | - | TGCAGTGCTAATAGCGACACTGAAGCTTTCTTT | CSANSDTEAFF
TRBJ2-7 | TRBV5-1 | few | TRBD1 | TGCGCCAGCAGCTACGGACAGGGGGCCGAGGAGCAGTACTTC | CASSYGQGAEEQYF
TRBJ2-7 | TRBV6-5 | - | TRBD1 | TGTGCCAGCAGCCCACGAGGACAGGGGCCCCGTGCGCAGTACTTC | CASSPRGQGPRAQYF
TRBJ1-2 | TRBV30 | once | - | TGTGCCTGGAGTGTGGGTCACAGCTATGGCTACACCTTC | CAWSVGHSYGYTF
TRBJ2-2 | TRBV30 | - | - | TGTGCCTGGACTCCCCGGGGGACTTACAACACCGGGGAGCTGTTTTTT | CAWTPRGTYNTGELFF
TRBJ1-1 | TRBV5-1 | few | - | TGCGCCAGCAGAGAGGGGGTGCTCATGAACACTGAAGCTTTCTTT | CASREGVLMNTEAFF
TRBJ2-7 | TRBV6-1 | - | TRBD1 | TGTGCCAGCAGTGAAGCGACAGGGCCGGGTGAGCAGTACTTC | CASSEATGPGEQYF
TRBJ1-4 | TRBV5-1 | - | - | TGCGCCAGCAGCCTAGGACAGACGCCAGATGATGAAAAACTGTTTTTT | CASSLGQTPDDEKLFF
TRBJ2-7 | TRBV28 | - | - | TGTGCCAGCAGAGGGGGTAGCTCCTACGAGCAGTACTTC | CASRGGSSYEQYF
TRBJ1-2 | TRBV5-6 | - | - | TGTGCCAGCATCCCCGGAGTCGCTAACTATGGCTACACCTTC | CASIPGVANYGYTF
TRBJ2-5 | TRBV5-1 | - | TRBD1 | TGCGCCAGCAGCTTGGGAGGGGGCACTGTGTCGGAGACCCAGTACTTC | CASSLGGGTVSETQYF
TRBJ2-2 | TRBV6-6 | - | TRBD1 | TGTGCCAGCAGCCCCTCCGGACAGGACACCGGGGAGCTGTTTTTT | CASSPSGQDTGELFF
TRBJ2-3 | TRBV27 | - | - | TGTGCCAGCAGTCCATTACAGGGTACGCAGTATTTT | CASSPLQGTQYF
TRBJ1-1 | TRBV15 | - | - | TGTGCCACCAGCAGAGATATGGGCAGGGTTGCTTTCTTT | CATSRDMGRVAFF
TRBJ2-7 | TRBV13 | - | - | TGTGCCAGCAGCCCAGGTCGGATTGGACTCGAGCAGTACTTC | CASSPGRIGLEQYF
TRBJ2-1 | TRBV4-1 | - | TRBD1 | TGCGCCAGCAGCCAAGGTTGGGGACAGTCCTACAATGAGCAGTTCTTC | CASSQGWGQSYNEQFF
TRBJ1-1 | TRBV7-9 | - | - | TGTGCCAGCAGCCTCCAGAGGGATGAAGCTTTCTTT | CASSLQRDEAFF
TRBJ2-7 | TRBV5-1 | - | - | TGCGCCTCATCCCCCGAGGCCCCCTCCTACGAGCAGTACTTC | CASSPEAPSYEQYF
TRBJ2-5 | TRBV4-1 | once | TRBD2 | TGCGCCAGCAGCCCCCGTGGTAGCGGGAGATTCGGAGAGACCCAGTACTTC | CASSPRGSGRFGETQYF
TRBJ2-7 | TRBV7-2 | once | TRBD1 | TGTGCCAGCAGCCCAGCGGACAGGGGGGCATACGAGCAGTACTTC | CASSPADRGAYEQYF
TRBJ2-3 | TRBV18 | - | - | TGTGCCAGCTCCAGTGCACTAGGCACAGATACGCAGTATTTT | CASSSALGTDTQYF
TRBJ2-1 | TRBV9 | - | TRBD2 | TGTGCCAGCAGCGTATCAGCGGGAGGCAGGAGCTCCTACAATGAGCAGTTCTTC | CASSVSAGGRSSYNEQFF
TRBJ2-5 | TRBV7-2 | - | TRBD2 | TGTGCCAGCAGTCTTACTAGCGGGGGGAAAGAGACCCAGTACTTC | CASSLTSGGKETQYF
TRBJ1-5 | TRBV28 | few | - | TGTGCCAGTACAGGGATGGGCAATCAGCCCCAGCATTTT | CASTGMGNQPQHF
TRBJ1-5 | TRBV19 | - | - | TGTGCCAGTAGTATTTTAGTTATGAGCAATCAGCCCCAGCATTTT | CASSILVMSNQPQHF